One sample yielded the 15 T cell receptor beta chains listed below, sequenced in a study of cytomegalovirus exposure and HLA in healthy donors. It was with 60 Vbeta and 13 Jbeta primers that the PCR ran. Measured with immunoSEQ multiplex PCR; TCRdb has only the in-frame clones, and not every one. In the table there are some 90,000 clones, around 81% of which are singletons. The sequenced sample was PBMCs. The source is a man aged 30 to 39 in good health and CMV-seronegative.

This sequence joins TRBV14 and TRBJ2-3; D possibly corresponds to TRBD2 (6 bases). This CDR3 spans 16 amino acids. The V gene lost 1 base and the J gene lost 3 bases, with 14 bases spanning the gap. CDR1 is SGHDN and CDR2 is FVKESK in the germline V gene. The CDR3: CASSQGGIWGTDTQYF. As DNA, the CDR3 is TGTGCCAGCAGCCAAGGCGGGATCTGGGGGACAGATACGCAGTATTTT. Complete variable domain (other parts from reference TRBV14 and TRBJ2-3): EAGVTQFPSHSVIEKGQTVTLRCDPISGHDNLYWYRRVMGKEIKFLLHFVKESKQDESGMPNNRFLAERTGGTYSTLKVQPAELEDSGVYFCASSQGGIWGTDTQYFGPGTRLTVL.

J is TRBJ1-1 and V is TRBV7-3; 9 positions agree with TRBD1. Germline trimming cut 5 bases from V and 4 bases from J; bases unmatched to any gene: 5. The CDR3 has 14 amino acids. Germline values: CDR1 SGHTA, CDR2 FQGTGA. The CDR3 DNA reads TGTGCCAGCAGCCCTGGGACAGGGTCCACTGAAGCTTTCTTT. Amino acids: CASSPGTGSTEAFF.

CDR3 amino acids: CASSTPGQGVETQYF. CDR3 nucleotides: TGTGCCAGTAGTACACCGGGACAGGGTGTTGAGACCCAGTACTTC. The chain combines TRBV19 with TRBJ2-5; TRBD1 matches 9 bases. The CDR3 is 15 amino acids. Losses at the gene ends were 4 bases for V and 5 bases for J; bases not matched to a gene: 8. Germline-derived CDR1 and CDR2 are LNHDA and SQIVND (reference sequence).

V usage is TRBV7-2 and J usage is TRBJ1-6, with D hard to call. CDR1 and CDR2 from the germline V gene are SGHTA and FQGNSA. The V end was cut by 1 base, the J end by 8 bases, with 15 bases between. The CDR3 runs to 16 residues. As DNA, the CDR3 is TGTGCCAGCAGCTTAGTTGCGGGGTTTGGGGATTCACCCCTCCACTTT. Residues: CASSLVAGFGDSPLHF.

The CDR3 spells CASSIIPYFWDTNTEAFF. CDR3 DNA sequence: TGTGCCAGTAGTATCATCCCGTACTTCTGGGACACCAACACTGAAGCTTTCTTT. The chain has TRBV19 and TRBJ1-1; D is perhaps TRBD1 (6 bases). The V end was cut by 3 bases, the J end by 2 bases, with 22 bases between. The CDR3 totals 18 residues. Germline V lookup: CDR1 LNHDA, CDR2 SQIVND (reference sequence).

J is TRBJ1-1 and V is TRBV21-1; TRBD1, the D gene given by the table, was not confirmed from the DNA. TRBV21-1 is a pseudogene locus. The CDR3 extends over 12 amino acids. The CDR3 reads CASSQGNPEAFF. DNA for the CDR3: TGTGCCAGCAGCCAGGGGAACCCTGAAGCTTTCTTT.

This clone has more than one count but fewer than ten. The chain carries TRBV4-1 and TRBJ1-5; possibly TRBD1 for D (6 bases). The V end lost 1 base, the J end lost 5 bases, and 9 bases lay between the germline ends. CDR3 size: 14 residues. Germline CDR1 MGHRA, CDR2 YSYEKL. The CDR3 bases are TGCGCCAGCAGCCAAGGGACAGCTTATCAGCCCCAGCATTTT. This sequence encodes CASSQGTAYQPQHF.

The J gene is TRBJ1-1, the V gene TRBV11-2; tentatively, D is TRBD1 (6 bases). This CDR3 is 14 amino acids long. V gave up 2 bases and J gave up 6 bases, with 13 bases separating them. In germline, CDR1 is SGHAT, CDR2 FQNNGV. This CDR3 reads CASSLQGSFAEAFF. CDR3 DNA: TGTGCCAGCAGCTTACAGGGGAGCTTCGCTGAAGCTTTCTTT.

Points on this clone: Because it lacks the conserved phenylalanine or tryptophan at the end, this CDR3 is likely a read error. J is TRBJ1-5 and V is TRBV19, with unresolved D. Germline CDR1 reads LNHDA; CDR2 reads SQIVND (reference sequence). Between the trimmed V and J ends, which lost 3 bases and 3 bases, there was a span of 18 bases. This CDR3 region has 17 residues. The CDR3 DNA reads as TGTGCCAGTAGTATTCCGGCACCAACTATCTCCAATCAGCCCCAGCATCTT. Translated, it gives CASSIPAPTISNQPQHL.

This clone was seen a few times. The chain combines TRBV27 with TRBJ1-1; the match to TRBD1 covers 9 bases. CDR1 and CDR2 from the germline V gene are MNHEY and SMNVEV (reference sequence). The length of the CDR3 is 13 residues. V lost 4 bases and J lost 7; bases outside the gene matches: 4. This CDR3 is CASSSGQGLEAFF. The CDR3 DNA reads TGTGCCAGCAGTTCAGGACAGGGGCTTGAAGCTTTCTTT.

This clone was counted only a few times. The rearrangement joins TRBV7-3 to TRBJ2-7; the match to TRBD2 covers 7 bases. The length of the CDR3 is 15 residues. Germline CDR1 reads SGHTA; CDR2 reads FQGTGA. V was clipped by 5 bases and J by 3 bases; unmatched bases: 10. CDR3 coding DNA: TGTGCCAGCAGCGCCTATCCGGGACTAAGCTACGAGCAGTACTTC. This encodes CASSAYPGLSYEQYF.

The chain carries TRBV11-2 and TRBJ2-3; 14 bases line up with TRBD2. The CDR3 is 19 residues long. J gave up 4 bases and V 5 bases, and 14 bases lay outside the gene matches. Per the germline V gene, CDR1 is SGHAT and CDR2 is FQNNGV. The CDR3 nucleotides are TGTGCCAGCAGCCCCCGGCTTGGGACTAGCGGGAGAGGGTCAGATACGCAGTATTTT. Amino acid sequence: CASSPRLGTSGRGSDTQYF.

This chain uses TRBV27 with TRBJ1-2; D not certain. CDR3 size: 15 residues. CDR1 is MNHEY, CDR2 SMNVEV, per germline (reference sequence). Trimming pared 2 bases from V and 2 bases from J, leaving 12 bases between. CDR3 region: CASSLTPGGNYGYTF. The CDR3 DNA sequence: TGTGCCAGCAGTTTAACGCCAGGCGGGAACTATGGCTACACCTTC.

This clone was found once. This rearrangement joins TRBV5-1 to TRBJ2-5; TRBD2 agrees at 13 bases. Germline values: CDR1 SGHRS, CDR2 YFSETQ. V was clipped by 4 bases and J by 6 bases; unmatched bases: 12. This CDR3 is built from 17 residues. The CDR3 DNA reads TGCGCCAGCAGCCAAAGGACTAGCGGGGGAGACTATAAGACCCAGTACTTC. Translation: CASSQRTSGGDYKTQYF.

CDR3 bases: TGTGCCAGCAGCGTCGACGAGGGGGACAGAAACTACGAGCAGTACTTC. It is translated as CASSVDEGDRNYEQYF. The gene calls are TRBV9 and TRBJ2-7, with TRBD1 matching 7 bases. Germline loops: CDR1 SGDLS, CDR2 YYNGEE. The CDR3 consists of 16 residues. V lost 2 bases to trimming and J lost 3 bases; unmatched junction nucleotides: 11.